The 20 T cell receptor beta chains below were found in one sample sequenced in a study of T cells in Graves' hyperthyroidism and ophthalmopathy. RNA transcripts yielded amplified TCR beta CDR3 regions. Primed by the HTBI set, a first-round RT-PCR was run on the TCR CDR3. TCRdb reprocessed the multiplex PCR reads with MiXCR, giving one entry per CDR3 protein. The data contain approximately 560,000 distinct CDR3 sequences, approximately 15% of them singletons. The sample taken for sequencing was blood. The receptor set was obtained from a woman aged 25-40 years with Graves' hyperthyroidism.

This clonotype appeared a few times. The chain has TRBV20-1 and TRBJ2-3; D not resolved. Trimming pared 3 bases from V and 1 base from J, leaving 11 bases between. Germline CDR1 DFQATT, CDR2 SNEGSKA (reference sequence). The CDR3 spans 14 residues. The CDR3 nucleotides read TGCAGTGCTAGTGCCGGTTCGGGCACAGATACGCAGTATTTT. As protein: CSASAGSGTDTQYF.

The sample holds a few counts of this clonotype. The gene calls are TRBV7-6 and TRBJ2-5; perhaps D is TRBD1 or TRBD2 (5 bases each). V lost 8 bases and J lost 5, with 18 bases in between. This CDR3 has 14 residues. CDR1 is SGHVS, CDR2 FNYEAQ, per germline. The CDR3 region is CASSLAPGSETQYF. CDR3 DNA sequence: TGTGCCAGCTCCCTAGCCCCAGGGTCGGAGACCCAGTACTTC.

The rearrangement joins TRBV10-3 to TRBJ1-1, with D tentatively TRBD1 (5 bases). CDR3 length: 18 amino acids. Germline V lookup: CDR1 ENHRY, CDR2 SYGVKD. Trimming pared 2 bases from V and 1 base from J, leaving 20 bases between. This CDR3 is CAISEPGGFNFGNTEAFF. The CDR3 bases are TGTGCCATCAGTGAGCCCGGGGGGTTCAACTTTGGGAACACTGAAGCTTTCTTT.

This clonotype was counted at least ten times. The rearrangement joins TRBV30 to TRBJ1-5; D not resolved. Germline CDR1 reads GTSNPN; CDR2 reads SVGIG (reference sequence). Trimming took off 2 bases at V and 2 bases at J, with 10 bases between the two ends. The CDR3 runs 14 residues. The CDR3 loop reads CAWSSEGGNQPQHF. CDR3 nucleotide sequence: TGTGCCTGGAGTTCGGAGGGCGGCAATCAGCCCCAGCATTTT.

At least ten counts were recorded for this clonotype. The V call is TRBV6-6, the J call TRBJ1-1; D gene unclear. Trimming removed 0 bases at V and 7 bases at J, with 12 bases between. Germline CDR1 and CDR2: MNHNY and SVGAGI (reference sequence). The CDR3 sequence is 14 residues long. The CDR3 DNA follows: TGTGCCAGCAGTTACTCAAGTGAGTTGGTTGAAGCTTTCTTT. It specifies CASSYSSELVEAFF.

For the CDR3, the DNA is TGTGCCAGTAGTACATCCGGGACGGTGAACACTGAAGCTTTCTTT. Amino acids: CASSTSGTVNTEAFF. The chain employs TRBV19 and TRBJ1-1; possible D gene TRBD1, 5 bases. The germline CDR1 and CDR2 sequences are LNHDA and SQIVND (reference sequence). V lost 4 bases and J 0 bases, leaving 12 bases between the germline ends. The CDR3 spans 15 residues. Based on the CDR3 plus reference TRBV19 and TRBJ1-1, the full variable domain is DGGITQSPKYLFRKEGQNVTLSCEQNLNHDAMYWYRQDPGQGLRLIYYSQIVNDFQKGDIAEGYSVSREKKESFPLTVTSAQKNPTAFYLCASSTSGTVNTEAFFGQGTRLTVV.

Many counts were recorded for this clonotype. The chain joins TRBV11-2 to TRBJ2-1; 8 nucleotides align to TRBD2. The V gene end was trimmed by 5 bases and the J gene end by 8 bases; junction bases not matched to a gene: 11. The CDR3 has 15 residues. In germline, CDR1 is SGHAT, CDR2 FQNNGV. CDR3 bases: TGTGCCAGCAGCCAACGGGGGACTAGATCCCATGAGCAGTTCTTC. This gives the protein CASSQRGTRSHEQFF.

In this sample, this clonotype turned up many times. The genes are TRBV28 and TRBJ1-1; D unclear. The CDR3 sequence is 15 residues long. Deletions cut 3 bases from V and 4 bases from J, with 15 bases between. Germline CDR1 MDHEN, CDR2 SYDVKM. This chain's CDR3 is CASSFSRAGGTEAFF. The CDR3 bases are TGTGCCAGCAGTTTTTCAAGGGCAGGTGGCACTGAAGCTTTCTTT.

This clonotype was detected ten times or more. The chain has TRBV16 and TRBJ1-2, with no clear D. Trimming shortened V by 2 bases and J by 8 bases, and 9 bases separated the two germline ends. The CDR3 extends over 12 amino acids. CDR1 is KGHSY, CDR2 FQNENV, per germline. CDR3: CASSQRGLGYTF. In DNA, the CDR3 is TGTGCCAGCAGCCAACGGGGTTTAGGCTACACCTTC.

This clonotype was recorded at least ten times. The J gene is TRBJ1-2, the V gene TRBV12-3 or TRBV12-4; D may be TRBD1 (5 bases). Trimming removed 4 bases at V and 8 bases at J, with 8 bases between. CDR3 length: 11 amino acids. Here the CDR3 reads CASSSRGGYTF. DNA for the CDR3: TGTGCCAGCAGTTCGAGGGGCGGCTACACCTTC.

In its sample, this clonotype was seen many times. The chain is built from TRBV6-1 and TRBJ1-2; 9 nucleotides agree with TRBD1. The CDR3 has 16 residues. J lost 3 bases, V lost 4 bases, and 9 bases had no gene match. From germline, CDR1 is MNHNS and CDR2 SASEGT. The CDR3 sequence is CASSGGTGLLDYGYTF. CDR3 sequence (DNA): TGTGCCAGCAGTGGTGGGACAGGGCTCCTGGACTATGGCTACACCTTC.

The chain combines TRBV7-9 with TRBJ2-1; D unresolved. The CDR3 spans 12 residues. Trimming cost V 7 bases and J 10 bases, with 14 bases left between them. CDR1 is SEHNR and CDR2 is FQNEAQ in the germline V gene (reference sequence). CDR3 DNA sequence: TGTGCCAGCACAGTTACTATCCAGGAGCAGTTCTTC. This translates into CASTVTIQEQFF.

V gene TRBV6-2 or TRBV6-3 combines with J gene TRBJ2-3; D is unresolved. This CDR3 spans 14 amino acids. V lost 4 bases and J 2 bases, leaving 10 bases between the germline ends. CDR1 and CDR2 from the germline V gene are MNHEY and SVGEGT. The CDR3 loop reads CASSFIKATDTQYF. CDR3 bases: TGTGCCAGCAGTTTCATCAAGGCCACAGATACGCAGTATTTT.

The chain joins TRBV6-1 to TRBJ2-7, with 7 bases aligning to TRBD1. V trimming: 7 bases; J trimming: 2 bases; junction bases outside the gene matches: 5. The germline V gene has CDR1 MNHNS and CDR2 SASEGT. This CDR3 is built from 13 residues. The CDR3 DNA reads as TGTGCCAGCAAACGGGACAGCACCTACGAGCAGTACTTC. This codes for CASKRDSTYEQYF.

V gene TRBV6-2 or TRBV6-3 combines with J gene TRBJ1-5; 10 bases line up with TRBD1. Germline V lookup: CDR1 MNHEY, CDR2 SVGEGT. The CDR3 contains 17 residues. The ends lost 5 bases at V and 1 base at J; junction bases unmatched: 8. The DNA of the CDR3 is TGTGCCAGCAGTGTTGGGACAGGGGAGTACAGCAATCAGCCCCAGCATTTT. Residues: CASSVGTGEYSNQPQHF.

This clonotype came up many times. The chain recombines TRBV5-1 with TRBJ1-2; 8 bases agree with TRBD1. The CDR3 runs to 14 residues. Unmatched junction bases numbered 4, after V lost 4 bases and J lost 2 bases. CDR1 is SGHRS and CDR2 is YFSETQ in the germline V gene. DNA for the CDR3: TGCGCCAGCAGCCAGCGACAGGGGAACTATGGCTACACCTTC. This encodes CASSQRQGNYGYTF.

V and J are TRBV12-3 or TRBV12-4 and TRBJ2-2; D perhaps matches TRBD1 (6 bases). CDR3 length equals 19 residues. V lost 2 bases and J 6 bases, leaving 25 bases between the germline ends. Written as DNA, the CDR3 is TGTGCCAGCAGTTTATTCCCAGGGGACCCCCTCTCTGTATCCGGGGAGCTGTTTTTT. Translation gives CASSLFPGDPLSVSGELFF.

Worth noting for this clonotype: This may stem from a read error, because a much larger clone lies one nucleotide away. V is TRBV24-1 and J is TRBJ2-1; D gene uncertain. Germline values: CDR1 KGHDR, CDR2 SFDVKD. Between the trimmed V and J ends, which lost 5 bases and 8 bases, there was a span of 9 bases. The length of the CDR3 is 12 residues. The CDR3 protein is CATSGWDHEQFF. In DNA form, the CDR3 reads TGTGCCACCAGTGGTTGGGATCATGAGCAGTTCTTC.

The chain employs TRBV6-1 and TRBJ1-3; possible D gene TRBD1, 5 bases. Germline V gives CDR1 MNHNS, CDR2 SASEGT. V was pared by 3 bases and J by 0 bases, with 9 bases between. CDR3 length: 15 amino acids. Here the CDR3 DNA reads TGTGCCAGCAGTGAGCCCGGGACCTCTGGAAACACCATATATTTT. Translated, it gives CASSEPGTSGNTIYF.

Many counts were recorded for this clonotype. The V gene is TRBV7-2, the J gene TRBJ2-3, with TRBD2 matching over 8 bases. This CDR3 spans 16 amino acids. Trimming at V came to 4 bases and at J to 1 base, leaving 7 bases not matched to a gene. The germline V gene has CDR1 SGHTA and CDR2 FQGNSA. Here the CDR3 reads CASSSMYSGGTDTQYF. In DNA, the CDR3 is TGTGCCAGCAGCTCGATGTATAGCGGGGGCACAGATACGCAGTATTTT.